This T cell receptor (beta chain) was sequenced during a study of cytomegalovirus exposure and HLA in healthy donors. Germline CDR1 and CDR2: LGHNT and FRNRAP. V was clipped by 0 bases and J by 3 bases, with 11 bases between them. The CDR3 covers 15 residues. Notes on the study in general: The TCR clusters that emerged in the first cohort tended, a later analysis found, to co-occur in the approximately 120 validation repertoires. Reports described diagnosis of cytomegalovirus status by the classifier as highly specific and sensitive.

Note on this clone: Its antigen remains unidentified.

The data were produced by immunoSEQ multiplex PCR, yet TCRdb's version contains in-frame clones alone and is incomplete. The sample has a few hundred thousand clones; about nine tenths are singletons. Sequenced sample: PBMCs. The clonotype originates from a woman aged 18 to 35 in good health and CMV-seronegative. The gene calls are TRBV12-5 and TRBJ2-5; D is perhaps TRBD2 (6 bases). This CDR3 reads CASGLVRTTEETQYF. CDR3 nucleotide sequence: TGTGCTAGTGGTTTGGTACGGACTACTGAAGAGACCCAGTACTTC.